This T cell receptor beta chain is drawn from a study of blood T cell repertoires in COVID-19. Only in-frame clones appear in the TCRdb table, and some are missing; sequencing was by immunoSEQ multiplex PCR. The data contain about 120,000 clones, approximately 80% of them singletons. In germline, CDR1 is LGHDT, CDR2 YNNKEL (reference sequence). CDR3 length: 15 amino acids. V was shortened by 5 bases and J by 4 bases, with 17 bases between the two germline ends. The sequence derives from a human donor in a cohort sampled during active COVID-19. This sequence joins TRBV3-1 (or the pseudogene TRBV3-2) and TRBJ2-5; TRBD2 is a possible D gene (7 bases). The sample taken for sequencing was peripheral blood. CDR3 DNA: TGTGCCAGCAGCAACACAGGGAGGGATCGAGAGACCCAGTACTTC. It codes for CASSNTGRDRETQYF.